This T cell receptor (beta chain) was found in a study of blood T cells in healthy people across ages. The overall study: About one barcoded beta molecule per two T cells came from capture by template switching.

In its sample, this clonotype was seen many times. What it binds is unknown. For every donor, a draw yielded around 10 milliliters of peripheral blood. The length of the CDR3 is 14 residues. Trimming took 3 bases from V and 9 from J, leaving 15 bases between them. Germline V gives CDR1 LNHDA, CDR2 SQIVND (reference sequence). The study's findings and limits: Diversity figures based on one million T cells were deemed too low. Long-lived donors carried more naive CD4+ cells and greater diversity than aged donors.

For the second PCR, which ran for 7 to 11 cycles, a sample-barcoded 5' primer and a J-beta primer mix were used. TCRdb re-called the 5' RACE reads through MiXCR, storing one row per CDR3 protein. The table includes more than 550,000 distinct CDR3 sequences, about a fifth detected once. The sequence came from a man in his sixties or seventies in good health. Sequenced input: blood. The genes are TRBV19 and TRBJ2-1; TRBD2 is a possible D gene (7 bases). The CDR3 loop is CASSIGGGAGEQFF. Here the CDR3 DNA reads TGTGCCAGTAGTATCGGTGGGGGGGCCGGTGAGCAGTTCTTC.